This T cell receptor beta chain was found in a study of regulatory T cells in long-lasting Graves disease. General study points: TRBV28, TRBJ1-2 and TRBJ2-5 were favored in persistent disease. Persistent Graves' patients showed a TCR diversity that was lower than that of newly diagnosed ones.

This clonotype has a count of ten or more. Its antigen remains unknown. The CDR3 spans 13 residues. V was trimmed by 0 bases and J by 1 base, leaving 6 bases between them. Germline loops: CDR1 DFQATT, CDR2 SNEGSKA (reference sequence). iRepertoire HTBI primers and Arm-PCR of CDR3 regions built TCR beta libraries. The authors' processing: The samples included roughly 62 TRBV and about 13 TRBJ segments. TCRdb re-analysed the multiplex PCR reads in MiXCR, keeping a single row per CDR3 protein. TCRdb, rather than the study authors, made the V and J calls. The data show 550,000 to 700,000 distinct CDR3 sequences, 15% to 20% seen once. Time point indicated: newly diagnosed GD, antithyroid drugs for less than 3 months. The TCR library was made from RNA that had been extracted from PBMCs in TRIzol. As collected, the peripheral blood samples measured about 8.1 milliliters each and went into EDTA tubes. The same sample was also studied in work on T cells in Graves' hyperthyroidism and ophthalmopathy.

The chain has TRBV20-1 and TRBJ1-1, with D uncertain. The input for sequencing was peripheral blood mononuclear cells (PBMCs), taken at new diagnosis, from a patient treated with antithyroid drugs. This receptor was obtained from a man between 18 and 35 years old with Graves disease. This CDR3 reads CSARDIRNTEAFF. The CDR3 bases are TGCAGTGCTAGAGATATCCGGAACACTGAAGCTTTCTTT.